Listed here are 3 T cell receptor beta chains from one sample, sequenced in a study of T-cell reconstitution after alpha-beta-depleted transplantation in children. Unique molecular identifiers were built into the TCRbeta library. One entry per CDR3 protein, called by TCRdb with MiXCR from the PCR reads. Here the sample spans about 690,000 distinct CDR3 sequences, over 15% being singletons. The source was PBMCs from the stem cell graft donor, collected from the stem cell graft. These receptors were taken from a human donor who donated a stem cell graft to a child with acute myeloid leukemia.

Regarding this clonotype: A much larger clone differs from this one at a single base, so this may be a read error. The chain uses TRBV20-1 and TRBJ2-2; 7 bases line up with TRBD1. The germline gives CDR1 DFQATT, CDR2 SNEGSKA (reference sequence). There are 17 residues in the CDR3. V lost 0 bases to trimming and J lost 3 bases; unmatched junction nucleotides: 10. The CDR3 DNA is TGCAGTGCTAGAGACCCGACAGGGCTTGGGGACACCGGGGAGCTGTTTTTT. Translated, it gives CSARDPTGLGDTGELFF.

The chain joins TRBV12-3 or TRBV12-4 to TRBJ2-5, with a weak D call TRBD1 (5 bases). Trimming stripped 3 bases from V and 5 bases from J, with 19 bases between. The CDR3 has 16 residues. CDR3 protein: CASSFLLSGLEETQYF. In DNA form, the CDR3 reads TGTGCCAGCAGTTTTTTACTCTCAGGGTTGGAGGAGACCCAGTACTTC.

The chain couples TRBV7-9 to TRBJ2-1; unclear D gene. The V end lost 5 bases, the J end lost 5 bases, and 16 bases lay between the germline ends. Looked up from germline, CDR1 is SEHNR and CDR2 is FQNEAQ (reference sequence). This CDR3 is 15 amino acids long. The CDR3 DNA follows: TGTGCCAGCAGCCCTGAAAGAAAACCGAACAATGAGCAGTTCTTC. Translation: CASSPERKPNNEQFF. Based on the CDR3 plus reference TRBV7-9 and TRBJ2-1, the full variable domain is DTGVSQNPRHKITKRGQNVTFRCDPISEHNRLYWYRQTLGQGPEFLTYFQNEAQLEKSRLLSDRFSAERPKGSFSTLEIQRTEQGDSAMYLCASSPERKPNNEQFFGPGTRLTVL.